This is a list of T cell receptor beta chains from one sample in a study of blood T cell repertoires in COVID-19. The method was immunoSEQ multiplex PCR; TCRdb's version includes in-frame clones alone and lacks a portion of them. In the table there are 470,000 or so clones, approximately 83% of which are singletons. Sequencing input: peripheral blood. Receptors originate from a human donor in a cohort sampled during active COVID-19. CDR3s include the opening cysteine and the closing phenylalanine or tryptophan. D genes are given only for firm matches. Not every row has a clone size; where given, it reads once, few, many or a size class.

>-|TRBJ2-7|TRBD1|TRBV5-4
TGTGCCAGCAGCTCGAAGACAGGGGTGAGCTCCTACGAGCAGTACTTC
CASSSKTGVSSYEQYF
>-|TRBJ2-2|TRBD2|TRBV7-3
TGTGCCAGCAGCACGCTAGCGGGAGGGTCTTCCGGGGAGCTGTTTTTT
CASSTLAGGSSGELFF
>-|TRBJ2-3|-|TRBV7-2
TGTGCCAGCAGCTTAACGGGGCTAGCGGGGCCAGGGGGCGCAGATACGCAGTATTTT
CASSLTGLAGPGGADTQYF
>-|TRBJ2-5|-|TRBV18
TGTGCCAGCTCACCGAGGCAGGGGCGGGAGACCCAGTACTTC
CASSPRQGRETQYF
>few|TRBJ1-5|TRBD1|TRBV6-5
TGTGCCAGCAGTTCCGACAGGGAACAGCCCCAGCATTTT
CASSSDREQPQHF
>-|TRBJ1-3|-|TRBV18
TGTGCCAGCTCACCACGCGCCGACTCTGGAAACACCATATATTTT
CASSPRADSGNTIYF
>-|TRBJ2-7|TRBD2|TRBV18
TGTGCCAGCTCACCCGGGACTACCTACGAGCAGTACTTC
CASSPGTTYEQYF
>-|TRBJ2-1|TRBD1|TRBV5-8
TGTGCCAGCAGCAAAGGGACAGGGGGGCACAATGAGCAGTTCTTC
CASSKGTGGHNEQFF
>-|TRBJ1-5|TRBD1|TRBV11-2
TGTGCCAGCAGCCCGGACAGGGGTGAGCCCCAGCATTTT
CASSPDRGEPQHF
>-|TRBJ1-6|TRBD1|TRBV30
TGTGCTGCCGGGACAGGGGGTTATTCACCCCTCCACTTT
CAAGTGGYSPLHF
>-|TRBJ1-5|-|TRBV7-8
TGTGCTAGCAGCTTAAGGGGCGGAAACAATCAGCCCCAGCATTTT
CASSLRGGNNQPQHF
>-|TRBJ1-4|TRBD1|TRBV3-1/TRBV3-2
TGTGCCAGCAGCCAAGAAGACAGGGGATTCGAAAAACTGTTTTTT
CASSQEDRGFEKLFF
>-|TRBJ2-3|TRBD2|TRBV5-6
TGTGCCAGCAGCTTATTTGGTACTAGCGGGACTAGCACAGATACGCAGTATTTT
CASSLFGTSGTSTDTQYF
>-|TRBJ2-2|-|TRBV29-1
TGCAGCGTTGAAGGAGCCGGGGAGCTGTTTTTT
CSVEGAGELFF
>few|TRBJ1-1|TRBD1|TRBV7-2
TGTGCCAGCAGCATTCCGGGACAGGGCGCTGAAGCTTTCTTT
CASSIPGQGAEAFF
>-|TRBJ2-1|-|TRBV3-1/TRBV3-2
TGTGCCAGCAGCCCCCGGTCCCCCTCCTACAATGAGCAGTTCTTC
CASSPRSPSYNEQFF
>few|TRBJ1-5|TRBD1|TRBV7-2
TGTGCCAGCAGCCCACGGACAGGGGGGAGTCAGCCCCAGCATTTT
CASSPRTGGSQPQHF
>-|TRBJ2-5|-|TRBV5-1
TGCGCCAGCAGCTTGGACCTACAGGGTCAGTGGGAGACCCAGTACTTC
CASSLDLQGQWETQYF
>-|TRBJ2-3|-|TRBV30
TGTGCCTGGGCGACTAGAGACATCACAGATACGCAGTATTTT
CAWATRDITDTQYF
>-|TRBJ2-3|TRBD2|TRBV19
TGTGCCAGTAGTCCATGGACTAGCGGAGATATAATCACAGATACGCAGTATTTT
CASSPWTSGDIITDTQYF
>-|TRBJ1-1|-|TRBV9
TGTGCCAGCAGCCCAAGTAGCGGGGAAGCTTTCTTT
CASSPSSGEAFF
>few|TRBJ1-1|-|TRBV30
TGTGCCTGGAGCGCCGTAATACAGGGTTCTGAAGCTTTCTTT
CAWSAVIQGSEAFF
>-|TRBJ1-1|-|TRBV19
TGTGCCAGTAGTACTGAGGGCTACACTGAAGCTTTCTTT
CASSTEGYTEAFF
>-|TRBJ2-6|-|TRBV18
TGTGCCAGCTCAACCCAACAGGGTCGTGGGGCCAACGTCCTGACTTTC
CASSTQQGRGANVLTF
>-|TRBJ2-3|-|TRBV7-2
TGTGCCAGCAGCTTAGCTCGGGTCCCGGATACGCAGTATTTT
CASSLARVPDTQYF
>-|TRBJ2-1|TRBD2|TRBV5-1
TGCGCCAGCAGCTTGGGCGGGAGGTCCTACAATGAGCAGTTCTTC
CASSLGGRSYNEQFF
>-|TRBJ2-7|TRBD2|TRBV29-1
TGCAGCGTTGGGACCGGACTAGCGGCCTACGAGCAGTACTTC
CSVGTGLAAYEQYF
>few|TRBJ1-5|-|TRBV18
TGTGCCAGCTCACAAGGACAGAGGAATCAGCCCCAGCATTTT
CASSQGQRNQPQHF
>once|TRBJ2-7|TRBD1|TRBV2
TGTGCCAGCAGGACGCGACAGGGGTCCTACGAGCAGTACTTC
CASRTRQGSYEQYF
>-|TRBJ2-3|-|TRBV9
TGTGCCAGCAGCTTAATGGCGGGGAGTACAGATACGCAGTATTTT
CASSLMAGSTDTQYF
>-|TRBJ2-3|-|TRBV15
TGTGCCACCAGCAGAGATGGGGGCGTCAGCACAGATACGCAGTATTTT
CATSRDGGVSTDTQYF
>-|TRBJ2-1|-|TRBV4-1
TGCGCCAGCAGCCAAGATGGTCGGACTAACAATGAGCAGTTCTTC
CASSQDGRTNNEQFF
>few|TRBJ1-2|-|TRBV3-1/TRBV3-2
TGTGCCAGCAGCCAAGATCTCCTGCAGGGGCGATATGGCTACACCTTC
CASSQDLLQGRYGYTF
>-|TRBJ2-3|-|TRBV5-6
TGTGCCAGCAGCTCACCACGGAGCACAGATACGCAGTATTTT
CASSSPRSTDTQYF
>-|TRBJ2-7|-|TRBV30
TGTGCCTGGAGTGTAGTAGCGCACGAGCAGTACTTC
CAWSVVAHEQYF
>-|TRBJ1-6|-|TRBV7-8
TGTGCCAGCAGGCCCTCCTCAGACAGAAAACGGCAGGCCCTCCACTTT
CASRPSSDRKRQALHF
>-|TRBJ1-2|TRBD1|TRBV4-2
TGTGCCAGCAGCCAATTTGACAGGGTCAACTATGGCTACACCTTC
CASSQFDRVNYGYTF
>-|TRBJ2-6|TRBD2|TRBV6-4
TGTGCCAGCAGTGACTCGTGGCTAGCGGGGGTTTCTGGGGCCAACGTCCTGACTTTC
CASSDSWLAGVSGANVLTF
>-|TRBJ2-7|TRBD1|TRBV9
TGTGCCAGCAGCGCCTTGGGACAGGGGGCCTACGAGCAGTACTTC
CASSALGQGAYEQYF
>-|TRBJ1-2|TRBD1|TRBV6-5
TGTGCCAGCAGTTATCAGGGGGCACGGGGCTACACCTTC
CASSYQGARGYTF
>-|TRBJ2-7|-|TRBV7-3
TGTGCCAGCAGCTTAGGGCACGGCCCCTACGAGCAGTACTTC
CASSLGHGPYEQYF
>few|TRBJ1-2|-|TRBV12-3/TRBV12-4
TGTGCCAGCAGACTCTATGGCTACACCTTC
CASRLYGYTF
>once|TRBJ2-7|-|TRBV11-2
TGTGCCAGCAGCTCGGACAGTGGCTACTACGAGCAGTACTTC
CASSSDSGYYEQYF
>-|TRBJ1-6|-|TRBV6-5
TGTGCCAGCAGTTACGGGGCAGTACCCAATTCACCCCTCCACTTT
CASSYGAVPNSPLHF
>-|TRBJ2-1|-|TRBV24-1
TGTGCCACCAGCAGCTCCTACAATGAGCAGTTCTTC
CATSSSYNEQFF
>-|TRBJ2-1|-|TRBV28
TGTGCCAGCACCTCCGGGAGGGGGACAGGGTATGATGAGCAGTTCTTC
CASTSGRGTGYDEQFF
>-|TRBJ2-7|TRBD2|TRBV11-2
TGTGCCAGCAGCCTTCAAACCCCGACTAGCGGGACCCAAGAGCAGTACTTC
CASSLQTPTSGTQEQYF
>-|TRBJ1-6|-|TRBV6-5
TGTGCCAGCAGGCCACCTAGCTCCTATAATTCACCCCTCCACTTT
CASRPPSSYNSPLHF
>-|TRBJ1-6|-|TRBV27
TGTGCCAGCAGATACACCTATAATTCACCCCTCCACTTT
CASRYTYNSPLHF
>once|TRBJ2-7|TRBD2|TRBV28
TGTGCCAGCAGTTCAACTAGCGGGGAATCCTACGAGCAGTACTTC
CASSSTSGESYEQYF
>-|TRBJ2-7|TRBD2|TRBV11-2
TGTGCCAGCAGCTTTTGGACTAGCCTCTACGAGCAGTACTTC
CASSFWTSLYEQYF
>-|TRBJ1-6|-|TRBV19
TGTGCCAGTAGTATCCTTGACAGATTCAATTCACCCCTCCACTTT
CASSILDRFNSPLHF
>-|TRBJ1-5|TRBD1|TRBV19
TGTGCCAGTAGAAGGGACAGGGGCTTACCCAATCAGCCCCAGCATTTT
CASRRDRGLPNQPQHF
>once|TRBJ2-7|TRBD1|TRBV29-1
TGCAGCGTTGAAGTCGGGGACAGTGAAGCCGAGCAGTACTTC
CSVEVGDSEAEQYF
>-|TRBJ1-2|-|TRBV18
TGTGCCAGCTCACCAAGTGGACAGTGGGAGGGCTACACCTTC
CASSPSGQWEGYTF
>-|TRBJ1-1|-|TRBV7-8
TGTGCCAGCAGCTTAGGGCGGGCCATAGGTGAAGCTTTCTTT
CASSLGRAIGEAFF
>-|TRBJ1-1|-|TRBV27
TGTGCCAGCACCGATTATTTGGGAGGGAACACTGAAGCTTTCTTT
CASTDYLGGNTEAFF
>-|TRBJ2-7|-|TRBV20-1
TGCAGTGCTAGACTTCAGAGGGAGCAGTACTTC
CSARLQREQYF
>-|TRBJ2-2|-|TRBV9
TGTGCCAGCAGCGTAGCGGGAGTGGGATTGCGTTCAGGGGAGCTGTTTTTT
CASSVAGVGLRSGELFF